Following are 9 T cell receptor beta chains from one sample sequenced in a study of shared clonotypes between healthy human individuals (dated by TCRdb to 2020 to 2022). CD8 naive samples consisted of CD45RO-negative cells that were positively selected for CCR7, yielding a CD45RA+CCR7+ population without TemRA cells. Library creation used the immunoSEQ multiplex PCR assay. TCRdb's version of the immuneACCESS table is confined to in-frame rearrangements and falls short of the full clone set. An unresolved V gene accounts for under half of the shortfall where checked; the remainder is of unknown origin. Across this sample there are about 2 million clones, with approximately 95% seen only once. The biggest ten clones account for around 1.2% of the sample. The sample consisted of naive CD8+ T cells sorted from blood. The sample's cell subset or site label, in plain terms: CD45RA+CCR7+. Receptor source: a man aged 18 to 30 in good health.

V usage is TRBV7-8 and J usage is TRBJ2-7; tentatively, D is TRBD2 (6 bases). The germline gives CDR1 SGHVS, CDR2 FQNEAQ. CDR3 length: 14 amino acids. V was clipped by 1 base and J by 3 bases, with 10 bases between them. CDR3 nucleotide sequence: TGTGCCAGCAGCTTAGTTGGGGAGGTCTACGAGCAGTACTTC. This sequence encodes CASSLVGEVYEQYF.

The chain recombines TRBV4-3 with TRBJ2-1, with 8 bases that match TRBD2. V dropped 3 bases and J dropped 7; count of bases not matched to a gene: 11. This CDR3 contains 16 residues. Germline values: CDR1 LGHNA, CDR2 YSLEER. As DNA, the CDR3 is TGCGCCAGCAGCCATCCGGGACTAGGATCGACTAATGAGCAGTTCTTC. Translation gives CASSHPGLGSTNEQFF.

Regarding this clone: The junction departs from the called germline gene at one end, perhaps through a read error. The V call is TRBV7-7, the J call TRBJ2-2; D gene uncertain. The CDR3 spans 14 residues. The germline CDR1 and CDR2 sequences are SSHAT and FNYEAQ (reference sequence). CDR3 sequence reads: CASSVGSNTGELFF. In DNA form, the CDR3 reads TGTGCTAGCAGCGTGGGATCGAACACCGGGGAGCTGTTTTTT.

This clone was recorded once. The chain carries TRBV19 and TRBJ1-2, with TRBD1 identical over 7 bases. The CDR3 consists of 17 residues. V was clipped by 0 bases and J by 0 bases; unmatched bases: 7. CDR1 LNHDA and CDR2 SQIVND come from the germline V gene (reference sequence). This chain's CDR3 is CASSIEPGTASNYGYTF. CDR3 coding DNA: TGTGCCAGTAGTATAGAACCCGGGACAGCTTCTAACTATGGCTACACCTTC.

V and J are TRBV7-2 and TRBJ2-7; 8 positions match TRBD2. The J segment lost 2 bases and the V segment lost 4 bases, leaving 7 bases of the junction unmatched. Germline V gives CDR1 SGHTA, CDR2 FQGNSA. CDR3 length: 15 residues. CDR3 nucleotides: TGTGCCAGCAGCTCACCAGCGGGAGTGGCCTACGAGCAGTACTTC. It is translated as CASSSPAGVAYEQYF.

The chain couples TRBV25-1 to TRBJ2-3; D might be TRBD2 (5 bases). This CDR3 has 16 amino acids. Trimming removed 1 base from V and 0 bases from J, with 11 bases in between. Germline CDR1 is MGHDK and CDR2 is SYGVNS. The CDR3 reads CASSEWEGLSTDTQYF. The CDR3 nucleotides read TGTGCCAGCAGTGAATGGGAAGGACTGAGCACAGATACGCAGTATTTT.

The chain is built from TRBV5-3 and TRBJ2-1, with 7 bases lining up with TRBD2. TRBV5-3 is an open reading frame whose function is uncertain. Trimming took 4 bases from V and 8 from J; bases not matched to a gene: 9. The CDR3 is 14 residues long. DNA of the CDR3: TGTGCCAGAAGCAGAGCGGGACGGGTCCATGAGCAGTTCTTC. This codes for CARSRAGRVHEQFF.

Regarding this clone: The sample carries other DNA sequences with the same CDR3. The gene calls are TRBV29-1 and TRBJ2-7; possibly TRBD2 for D (5 bases). The CDR3 length is 12 residues. Germline lookup yields CDR1 SQVTM and CDR2 ANQGSEA. The ends were cut back, 1 base at V and 3 bases at J, with 7 bases in the middle. For the CDR3, the DNA is TGCAGCGTTGAAGTCGGGAACTACGAGCAGTACTTC. Amino acids: CSVEVGNYEQYF.

The V gene is TRBV29-1, the J gene TRBJ1-1; TRBD1 agrees at 9 bases. The V and J ends lost 6 bases and 7 bases, in that order; junction bases with no gene match: 9. Germline-derived CDR1 and CDR2 are SQVTM and ANQGSEA. This CDR3 is built from 13 residues. CDR3 DNA: TGCAGCGTGGGGCCGGGACAGGGTGGTGAAGCTTTCTTT. This sequence encodes CSVGPGQGGEAFF.